This T cell receptor beta chain was sequenced during a study of OX40 agonist ivuxolimab in advanced cancers. A note on the overall study: Ivuxolimab, which targeted the costimulatory receptor OX40 (CD134), was an agonistic, fully human IgG2 monoclonal antibody. Intravenous ivuxolimab was administered to patients every 2 weeks at six dose levels: 0.01, 0.1, 0.3, 1.5, 3 and 10 mg/kg. Of the approximately 54 patients in dose escalation, about 20 had hepatocellular carcinoma, roughly 15 had melanoma, 9 had renal cell carcinoma and 9 had head and neck cancer. In the dose-escalation cohort, 82.7% of patients were male, and the mean age was roughly 56 years with a range of roughly 20 to 80. Patients were allowed to have had prior anti-PD-1, anti-PD-L1 or anti-CTLA-4 therapy, and 30% to 40% of the dose-escalation patients had previously received checkpoint inhibitors. Partial responses occurred in three dose-escalation patients, of whom one had hepatocellular carcinoma and two had cutaneous melanoma. Peripheral TCRbeta sequencing was intended to test whether TCR sequence diversity was altered and clonal T-cell expansion was caused by ivuxolimab. The monotherapy dose-escalation portion (N ≈ 52 patients) of the phase I ivuxolimab trial is reported in the paper. On the study overall, not on this receptor specifically: The antigen specificity of the peripheral T cells that underwent clonal expansion was not determined. On average, CD8+ T cells showed more expanded clones than CD4+ T cells after ivuxolimab. Low levels of normalized T-cell clonal expansion were also shown by some nonresponding patients. At doses from 0.1 to 3.0 mg/kg, clonal expansion was seen in both CD4+ and CD8+ blood T cells between baseline and week 6. In the 0.1-3.0 mg/kg groups, partial responders had among the lowest normalized peripheral clonal expansion, particularly in CD8+ T cells.

Genomic DNA was isolated from the sorted cells so that the TCRbeta CDR3 region could be sequenced. The immunoSEQ Assay was used for sequencing of TCRbeta CDR3 regions. TCRdb holds this immuneACCESS table with in-frame rearrangements only. Some clones are missing; in checked studies, unresolved V genes explain under half, and the rest has no known cause. Within this sample are some 70,000 clones, with approximately 87% of them counted one time only. The ten largest clonotypes hold 0.68% of the sample. From its cysteine to its phenylalanine, the CDR3 spans 14 amino acids. Only the CDR3 part of the read is kept: 42 bases, read in frame from the first base. The junction carries 16 bases between V and J, which are trimmed by 4 bases and 6 bases respectively. As encoded in the germline V gene, CDR1 is SQVTM while CDR2 is ANQGSEA. A word on this clone: Its binding antigen is unknown. Qualities for individual bases were not recorded, and no much larger clone is one base off.

Patients with autoimmune disease history or receiving systemic immunosuppression were excluded from the trial. Peripheral blood for TCR sequencing was collected from all dose cohorts at baseline, on cycle 4 day 1, and on cycle 7 day 1. Samples were obtained from an open-label, multicenter, first-in-human phase I dose-escalation trial of ivuxolimab. The trial enrolled adults with locally advanced or metastatic head and neck squamous cell, hepatocellular, melanoma or renal cell carcinoma. Before TCR sequencing, CD4+ T cells and CD8+ T cells from peripheral blood were sorted into separate populations.

This clonotype originated in an adult with an advanced solid tumor such as melanoma, head and neck, liver or kidney cancer. The V gene is TRBV29-1 and the J gene is TRBJ2-1; perhaps TRBD2 is the D gene, with 6 bases matching. The sample in question was CD4+ or CD8+ T cells sorted from blood, obtained in a trial of the OX40 agonist ivuxolimab. In nucleotides, the sequence is TGCAGCGTTGTCAGGAGGGCAGGGAGCAATGAGCAGTTCTTC. It codes for CSVVRRAGSNEQFF.